Below are 30 T cell receptor beta chains sequenced from a single sample in a study of blood T cell repertoires in COVID-19. Data came from immunoSEQ multiplex PCR; TCRdb stores just in-frame clones and leaves some out. Altogether roughly 250,000 clones are present, about 87% being singletons, with the ten largest covering 8.6%. The sequenced sample was peripheral blood. The receptors shown here come from a human donor in a cohort sampled during active COVID-19.

This clone was counted a single time. The J gene is TRBJ1-2, the V gene TRBV7-9; D is ambiguous. Germline CDR1 is SEHNR and CDR2 is FQNEAQ (reference sequence). The CDR3 totals 15 residues. V was cut by 2 bases and J by 4 bases, with 14 bases left in between. CDR3 sequence: CASSLSAGDTYGYTF. The CDR3 DNA reads as TGTGCCAGCAGCTTATCGGCCGGGGATACCTATGGCTACACCTTC.

The chain recombines TRBV4-2 with TRBJ1-4; D gene unclear. In germline, CDR1 is LGHNA, CDR2 YNFKEQ. This CDR3 contains 18 residues. Trimming stripped 0 bases from V and 6 bases from J, with 20 bases between. The CDR3 DNA follows: TGTGCCAGCAGCCAAGATAGAGCGAGAAGAGGATCCCATGAAAAACTGTTTTTT. Translating gives CASSQDRARRGSHEKLFF.

The chain links TRBV10-3 to TRBJ2-1, with 11 bases lining up with TRBD1. CDR3 size: 16 residues. Germline V gene lookup returns CDR1 ENHRY and CDR2 SYGVKD. The ends lost 2 bases at V and 9 bases at J; junction bases unmatched: 9. The CDR3 here is CAISEPGGQGVGEQFF. Written as DNA, the CDR3 is TGTGCCATCAGTGAGCCGGGGGGACAGGGGGTCGGTGAGCAGTTCTTC.

This chain connects TRBV4-2 to TRBJ2-7, with D possibly TRBD2 on 5 matching bases. The CDR3 spans 13 residues. V lost 1 base to trimming and J lost 4 bases, with 8 bases between them. CDR1 and CDR2 from the germline V gene are LGHNA and YNFKEQ. In DNA, the CDR3 is TGTGCCAGCAGCCAAGGGGAGTTTTACGAGCAGTACTTC. It specifies CASSQGEFYEQYF.

The chain recombines TRBV6-5 with TRBJ2-5, with 7 bases identical to TRBD2. This CDR3 region has 14 residues. Looked up from germline, CDR1 is MNHEY and CDR2 is SVGAGI. After removal of 8 bases from V and 9 bases from J, the junction contained 15 bases not matched to a gene. The CDR3 sequence is CASRGGLGDGAQYF. Written as DNA, the CDR3 is TGTGCCAGCCGAGGTGGACTAGGGGACGGGGCCCAGTACTTC.

The rearrangement joins TRBV29-1 to TRBJ2-3; D uncertain. CDR1 is SQVTM and CDR2 is ANQGSEA in the germline V gene. This CDR3 is built from 12 residues. The V gene lost 2 bases and the J gene lost 4 bases, with 7 bases spanning the gap. In DNA, the CDR3 is TGCAGCGTTGAATTAGCAGCAGATACGCAGTATTTT. Amino acids: CSVELAADTQYF.

The V and J genes are TRBV2 and TRBJ1-5, with 8 bases lining up with TRBD1. The V and J ends lost 3 bases and 2 bases, in that order; junction bases with no gene match: 9. The CDR3 runs to 17 residues. Germline V CDR1 and CDR2: SNHLY, FYNNEI. DNA for the CDR3: TGTGCCAGCAGTGAGCATTCAGGGGGCACTGGCAATCAGCCCCAGCATTTT. Its protein product is CASSEHSGGTGNQPQHF.

The chain recombines TRBV28 with TRBJ1-6, with a possible D match to TRBD1 (6 bases). The germline gives CDR1 MDHEN, CDR2 SYDVKM. This CDR3 has 15 amino acids. V was trimmed by 6 bases and J by 5 bases, leaving 14 bases between them. The CDR3 nucleotides read TGTGCCAGCAGAATACGGGGGGCCGATAATTCACCCCTCCACTTT. Translation gives CASRIRGADNSPLHF.

The genes are TRBV6-6 and TRBJ2-7; 8 positions agree with TRBD2. The V and J ends lost 0 bases and 0 bases, in that order; junction bases with no gene match: 1. The CDR3 sequence is 15 residues long. Germline CDR1 reads MNHNY; CDR2 reads SVGAGI (reference sequence). CDR3 nucleotides: TGTGCCAGCAGTTACTCGGGGACTAGCTCCTACGAGCAGTACTTC. Translating it yields CASSYSGTSSYEQYF.

The rearrangement uses TRBV2 and TRBJ1-1, with a weak D call TRBD1 (6 bases). The germline gives CDR1 SNHLY, CDR2 FYNNEI. V was shortened by 7 bases and J by 7 bases, with 22 bases between the two germline ends. This CDR3 spans 15 amino acids. In DNA form, the CDR3 reads TGTGCCAGCAATTTCCAACGAACAGGGCGCGGTGAAGCTTTCTTT. This gives the protein CASNFQRTGRGEAFF.

This chain links TRBV7-8 with TRBJ2-3; D remains unclear. The CDR3 extends over 15 amino acids. Trimming removed 5 bases at V and 0 bases at J, with 12 bases between. The germline gives CDR1 SGHVS, CDR2 FQNEAQ. CDR3 nucleotides: TGTGCCAGCAGCCAATTCACAGTTAGCACAGATACGCAGTATTTT. This encodes CASSQFTVSTDTQYF.

CDR3 sequence: CASSQAPGGSTEAFF. For the CDR3, the DNA is TGTGCCAGCAGCCAAGCCCCCGGGGGGAGCACTGAAGCTTTCTTT. This rearrangement joins TRBV14 to TRBJ1-1; perhaps TRBD1 as D (5 bases). The CDR3 is 15 residues long. V dropped 1 base and J dropped 4 bases, with 13 bases sitting between them. CDR1 and CDR2 (germline): SGHDN, FVKESK.

The genes are TRBV5-1 and TRBJ2-7; TRBD1 matches 9 bases. The CDR3 is made up of 16 amino acids. V gave up 0 bases and J gave up 1 base; unmatched junction bases: 5. The V gene's germline CDR1 is SGHRS and CDR2 YFSETQ. CDR3 sequence (DNA): TGCGCCAGCAGCTTGGCGGGCGGGACAGGGTCCTACGAGCAGTACTTC. It codes for CASSLAGGTGSYEQYF.

The J gene is TRBJ2-5, the V gene TRBV5-4; 7 bases are a match to TRBD2. The CDR3 totals 15 residues. The germline gives CDR1 SGHNT, CDR2 YYREEE (reference sequence). Trimming cost V 2 bases and J 0 bases; bases outside gene matches: 4. Written as DNA, the CDR3 is TGTGCCAGCAGCTTACGAGCGGGGTACCAAGAGACCCAGTACTTC. It is translated as CASSLRAGYQETQYF.

The chain carries TRBV7-9 and TRBJ2-7; 9 bases agree with TRBD1. The CDR3 length is 14 residues. Germline V gene sequence: CDR1 SEHNR, CDR2 FQNEAQ (reference sequence). Trimming cost V 4 bases and J 1 base; bases outside gene matches: 2. DNA for the CDR3: TGTGCCAGCAGCTCAGGGACAGGGTCCTACGAGCAGTACTTC. Protein: CASSSGTGSYEQYF.

J is TRBJ2-7 and V is TRBV5-5; 14 bases line up with TRBD2. Germline V gene data show CDR1 as SGHKS and CDR2 as YYEKEE (reference sequence). The trim removed 4 bases at V and 4 bases at J, leaving 7 bases unmatched. This CDR3 spans 16 amino acids. The CDR3, as DNA: TGTGCCAGCAGCATTGGGACTAGCGGGAGAGGGTACGAGCAGTACTTC. Protein: CASSIGTSGRGYEQYF.

The chain employs TRBV20-1 and TRBJ2-1, with a possible D match to TRBD1 (6 bases). Germline CDR1 and CDR2: DFQATT and SNEGSKA (reference sequence). The CDR3 runs 14 residues. V lost 3 bases and J 0 bases, leaving 9 bases between the germline ends. This CDR3 reads CSASSDSSYNEQFF. As DNA, the CDR3 is TGCAGTGCTAGTTCGGACAGCTCCTACAATGAGCAGTTCTTC.

The gene calls are TRBV19 and TRBJ2-5; 8 nucleotides line up with TRBD2. Germline V gene sequence: CDR1 LNHDA, CDR2 SQIVND (reference sequence). The CDR3 has 15 residues. V dropped 6 bases and J dropped 2; count of bases not matched to a gene: 8. The CDR3 DNA is TGTGCCAGTAGCGGGCGGGAGGCCGTTCAAGAGACCCAGTACTTC. This sequence encodes CASSGREAVQETQYF. Full variable domain (remainder filled in from reference TRBV19 and TRBJ2-5): DGGITQSPKYLFRKEGQNVTLSCEQNLNHDAMYWYRQDPGQGLRLIYYSQIVNDFQKGDIAEGYSVSREKKESFPLTVTSAQKNPTAFYLCASSGREAVQETQYFGPGTRLLVL.

The rearrangement joins TRBV10-3 to TRBJ1-4, with 7 bases lining up with TRBD1. The length of the CDR3 is 13 residues. The trim removed 10 bases at V and 8 bases at J, leaving 10 bases unmatched. Germline CDR1 and CDR2: ENHRY and SYGVKD. The CDR3, as DNA: TGTGCCACCGCACAGGGGTTAGGGGAAAAACTGTTTTTT. This encodes CATAQGLGEKLFF.

The genes are TRBV5-1 and TRBJ1-6, with 9 bases that match TRBD1. The CDR3 has 16 residues. Germline CDR1 reads SGHRS; CDR2 reads YFSETQ. J was trimmed by 7 bases and V by 4 bases; bases with no gene match: 9. The CDR3 spells CASSPATGGGNSPLHF. CDR3 DNA: TGCGCCAGCAGCCCTGCGACAGGGGGGGGAAATTCACCCCTCCACTTT.

The rearrangement uses TRBV7-8 and TRBJ2-6, with D possibly matching TRBD2 (5 bases). Deletions cut 3 bases from V and 4 bases from J, with 7 bases between. CDR1 is SGHVS and CDR2 is FQNEAQ in the germline V gene. This CDR3 has 14 amino acids. The CDR3, as DNA: TGTGCCAGCAGCTTGGGGAGCGGGGCCAACGTCCTGACTTTC. This encodes CASSLGSGANVLTF.

The rearrangement joins TRBV19 to TRBJ1-5; the match to TRBD1 covers 8 bases. Trimming at V came to 4 bases and at J to 7 bases, leaving 6 bases not matched to a gene. This CDR3 contains 14 residues. Per germline, CDR1 LNHDA and CDR2 SQIVND (reference sequence). CDR3 DNA sequence: TGTGCCAGTAGTACCAGGGGGCTCTCCCAGCCCCAGCATTTT. As protein: CASSTRGLSQPQHF. Based on the CDR3 plus reference TRBV19 and TRBJ1-5, the full variable domain is DGGITQSPKYLFRKEGQNVTLSCEQNLNHDAMYWYRQDPGQGLRLIYYSQIVNDFQKGDIAEGYSVSREKKESFPLTVTSAQKNPTAFYLCASSTRGLSQPQHFGDGTRLSIL.

The DNA of the CDR3 is TGTGCCAGCAACAGACAGGGGGTGGCTGGCTACACCTTC. This gives the protein CASNRQGVAGYTF. The genes are TRBV12-3 or TRBV12-4 and TRBJ1-2; 9 bases map to TRBD1. This CDR3 is built from 13 residues. V lost 7 bases and J lost 7; bases outside the gene matches: 7.

This clone was detected only a few times. This sequence joins TRBV20-1 and TRBJ1-2; D gene ambiguous. The germline V gene encodes CDR1 DFQATT and CDR2 SNEGSKA (reference sequence). V lost 4 bases, J lost 6 bases, and 9 bases lay in between. The CDR3 runs to 11 residues. CDR3 amino acids: CSATLTHGYTF. DNA of the CDR3: TGCAGTGCTACACTCACCCATGGCTACACCTTC.

This clone was seen a handful of times. The rearrangement joins TRBV5-1 to TRBJ2-2; 9 bases fit TRBD2. The CDR3 runs 15 residues. Germline V gene data show CDR1 as SGHRS and CDR2 as YFSETQ. The J segment lost 1 base and the V segment lost 4 bases, leaving 2 bases of the junction unmatched. This CDR3 reads CASSVTSGNTGELFF. DNA of the CDR3: TGCGCCAGCAGCGTGACTAGCGGGAACACCGGGGAGCTGTTTTTT.

The V and J genes are TRBV5-6 and TRBJ2-5; 8 bases fit TRBD2. This CDR3 contains 14 residues. Germline CDR1 is SGHDT and CDR2 is YYEEEE. Trimming removed 5 bases from V and 2 bases from J; junction bases left unmatched: 5. CDR3 protein: CASRAGVGQETQYF. CDR3 bases: TGTGCCAGCAGAGCGGGAGTGGGGCAAGAGACCCAGTACTTC.

This chain links TRBV3-1 (or the pseudogene TRBV3-2) with TRBJ1-4, with 8 bases that match TRBD1. The junction had 5 bases not matched to a gene; V was cut back by 4 bases and J by 7 bases. The CDR3 spans 14 residues. CDR1 and CDR2 from the germline V gene are LGHDT and YNNKEL (reference sequence). DNA for the CDR3: TGTGCCAGCAGCCGCAGGGGGCACCGTGAAAAACTGTTTTTT. Encoded protein: CASSRRGHREKLFF.

The chain links TRBV5-1 to TRBJ1-4; 12 nucleotides align to TRBD1. In germline, CDR1 is SGHRS, CDR2 YFSETQ. The CDR3 is made up of 15 amino acids. V lost 3 bases to trimming and J lost 7 bases; unmatched junction nucleotides: 4. CDR3 amino acids: CASSSPGQGAEKLFF. CDR3 nucleotide sequence: TGCGCCAGCAGCTCGCCGGGACAGGGGGCTGAAAAACTGTTTTTT.

The count of this clone is one. The V call is TRBV21-1, the J call TRBJ2-5; the listed D gene, TRBD2, was not tested against the DNA. TRBV21-1 constitutes a pseudogene. This CDR3 is built from 15 residues. The CDR3 DNA is TGTGCCAGCCCACTGAGTGATAGCGACCAAGAGACCCAGTACTTC. Protein: CASPLSDSDQETQYF.

This rearrangement joins TRBV4-2 to TRBJ2-2, with a possible D match to TRBD1 (6 bases). The CDR3 is 15 amino acids. Per the germline V gene, CDR1 is LGHNA and CDR2 is YNFKEQ. Between the trimmed V and J ends, which lost 3 bases and 1 base, there was a span of 9 bases. CDR3 DNA: TGTGCCAGCAGCCAGGGCAGGGGGAACACCGGGGAGCTGTTTTTT. Translation gives CASSQGRGNTGELFF.